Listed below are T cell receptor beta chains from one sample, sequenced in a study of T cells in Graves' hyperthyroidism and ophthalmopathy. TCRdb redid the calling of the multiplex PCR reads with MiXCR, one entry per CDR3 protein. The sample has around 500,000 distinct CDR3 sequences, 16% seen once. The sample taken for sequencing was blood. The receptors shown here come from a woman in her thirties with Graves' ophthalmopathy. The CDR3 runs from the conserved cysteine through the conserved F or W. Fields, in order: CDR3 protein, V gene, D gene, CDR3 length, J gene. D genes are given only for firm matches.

CASRWGIQETQYF | TRBV2 | - | 13 | TRBJ2-5
CAISRDRESYEQYF | TRBV10-3 | TRBD1 | 14 | TRBJ2-7
CASSQVAYEQYF | TRBV3-1 | - | 12 | TRBJ2-7
CASSSQELAGDYNEQFF | TRBV14 | TRBD2 | 17 | TRBJ2-1
CARTSGLGHRGGVF | TRBV6-2/TRBV6-3 | TRBD2 | 14 | TRBJ2-2
CSARDLLEQFF | TRBV20-1 | - | 11 | TRBJ2-1
CASSATSPPPNEQFF | TRBV9 | - | 15 | TRBJ2-1
CASSWGQGSSYEQYF | TRBV28 | TRBD1 | 15 | TRBJ2-7
CASTFAGEATNEKLFF | TRBV5-4 | - | 16 | TRBJ1-4
CASSIRRSYNEQFF | TRBV19 | - | 14 | TRBJ2-1
CASSYGGGIYEQYF | TRBV6-9 | TRBD2 | 14 | TRBJ2-7
CAISESLGRAYEQYF | TRBV10-3 | - | 15 | TRBJ2-7
CASSFGMAGSFSEQFF | TRBV12-3/TRBV12-4 | - | 16 | TRBJ2-1
CASSMILRGTDYEQYF | TRBV13 | TRBD2 | 16 | TRBJ2-7
CASSRGLGLANYNEQFF | TRBV7-3 | TRBD2 | 17 | TRBJ2-1
CASSSGLGIYEQYF | TRBV2 | - | 14 | TRBJ2-7
CASSEWTGGKNEQFF | TRBV25-1 | TRBD1 | 15 | TRBJ2-1
CASRRPPGQGFLDTQYF | TRBV7-9 | TRBD1 | 17 | TRBJ2-3
CASSQDPGAARVEKLFF | TRBV4-3 | - | 17 | TRBJ1-4
CASSSERQEQFF | TRBV6-1 | - | 12 | TRBJ2-1
CASSQEGQGYNEQFF | TRBV4-1 | TRBD1 | 15 | TRBJ2-1
CASSYSRLHAATNEKLFF | TRBV6-6 | - | 18 | TRBJ1-4
CGGLPIAKNIQYF | TRBV20-1 | - | 13 | TRBJ2-4
CASSLVSGTNTEAFF | TRBV28 | - | 15 | TRBJ1-1
CASSPVRPTHNEQFF | TRBV28 | - | 15 | TRBJ2-1
CASSLDTTSQYF | TRBV13 | - | 12 | TRBJ2-7
CASSFAGSQYF | TRBV28 | - | 11 | TRBJ2-3
CASSQDRSSGNTIYF | TRBV4-1 | - | 15 | TRBJ1-3
CSASGGRAETQYF | TRBV20-1 | TRBD2 | 13 | TRBJ2-5
CASSQLHIQYF | TRBV3-1 | - | 11 | TRBJ2-4
CASRQIRGANEQFF | TRBV7-2 | - | 14 | TRBJ2-1
CSARDSGGRGDTGELFF | TRBV20-1 | TRBD2 | 17 | TRBJ2-2
CASSQDSAVEAFF | TRBV4-3 | - | 13 | TRBJ1-1
CSALAGGPGDTQYF | TRBV20-1 | TRBD2 | 14 | TRBJ2-3
CASSLPGDSNQPQHF | TRBV19 | - | 15 | TRBJ1-5
CASRPTGGEGQPQHF | TRBV19 | TRBD1 | 15 | TRBJ1-5
CASGKETGIGGRNQPQHF | TRBV12-3/TRBV12-4 | - | 18 | TRBJ1-5
CASSFAGEFETQYF | TRBV18 | TRBD2 | 14 | TRBJ2-5
CASSLNRDSEQFF | TRBV5-1 | - | 13 | TRBJ2-1
CASSPPGLAGNEQFF | TRBV18 | TRBD2 | 15 | TRBJ2-1
CASSHGLRDRVRLRANVLTF | TRBV3-1 | TRBD1 | 20 | TRBJ2-6
CASTSLVTHNTQYF | TRBV5-5 | - | 14 | TRBJ2-3
CASSPGAAGSQPQHF | TRBV7-9 | - | 15 | TRBJ1-5
CAISGSNGDSSRSYNSPLHF | TRBV10-3 | TRBD1 | 20 | TRBJ1-6
CANSLLSPRGEETQYF | TRBV7-9 | - | 16 | TRBJ2-5
CASSYSISGHLGSNEQFF | TRBV6-6 | - | 18 | TRBJ2-1
CSASPRDRNTDTQYF | TRBV20-1 | TRBD1 | 15 | TRBJ2-3